Each of the 29 T cell receptor beta chains below was sequenced from the same sample in a study of T cells after yellow fever vaccination. Each CDR3 protein is one row after TCRdb ran MiXCR on the 5' RACE reads. The sample has around 310,000 distinct CDR3 sequences, roughly 9.4% seen once; the top ten hold approximately 19%. The sample here was PBMCs, taken on the day of the first yellow fever vaccination. These receptors all stem from a man between 18 and 35 years old who received the YFV17D yellow fever vaccine.

This clonotype was seen more than once but under ten times. The rearrangement links TRBV6-5 to TRBJ1-2; the D gene is possibly TRBD1 (5 bases). Germline V gene data show CDR1 as MNHEY and CDR2 as SVGAGI. The V end was cut by 3 bases, the J end by 4 bases, with 9 bases between. The CDR3 has 13 residues. The CDR3 spells CASSYEGPYGYTF. DNA for the CDR3: TGTGCCAGCAGTTATGAGGGGCCCTATGGCTACACCTTC.

This clonotype was seen at least ten times. The J gene is TRBJ2-7, the V gene TRBV4-2; 11 bases agree with TRBD1. J lost 6 bases, V lost 4 bases, and 2 bases had no gene match. Germline CDR1 reads LGHNA; CDR2 reads YNFKEQ. The CDR3 runs 13 residues. CDR3 sequence: CASSPGTGGEQYV. In DNA form, the CDR3 reads TGTGCCAGCAGCCCTGGGACAGGGGGCGAGCAGTACGTC.

The rearrangement links TRBV11-2 to TRBJ2-1, with a possible D match to TRBD2 (6 bases). The CDR3 has 14 residues. The germline V gene has CDR1 SGHAT and CDR2 FQNNGV. Deletions cut 3 bases from V and 2 bases from J, with 8 bases between. This CDR3 reads CASSLTRAYNEQFF. CDR3 bases: TGTGCCAGCAGCTTGACTAGAGCCTACAATGAGCAGTTCTTC.

This clonotype was detected only a few times. This rearrangement joins TRBV15 to TRBJ2-3, with 9 nucleotides matching TRBD2. CDR3 length equals 15 residues. The V and J ends lost 4 bases and 4 bases, in that order; junction bases with no gene match: 6. CDR1 and CDR2 from the germline V gene are LNHNV and YYDKDF (reference sequence). The CDR3 region has the DNA TGTGCCACCAGCATGCGGCGGGGGGGCGCAGATACGCAGTATTTT. Translation: CATSMRRGGADTQYF.

The rearrangement links TRBV6-1 to TRBJ2-5, with D uncertain. CDR3 length: 15 residues. From germline, CDR1 is MNHNS and CDR2 SASEGT. Deletions cut 6 bases from V and 9 bases from J, with 23 bases between. As DNA, the CDR3 is TGTGCCAGCAGACCCCTCCAGACGTCTTACGGGTCCCAGTACTTC. Translation gives CASRPLQTSYGSQYF.

This chain uses TRBV27 with TRBJ2-7; the match to TRBD1 covers 9 bases. CDR1 and CDR2 from the germline V gene are MNHEY and SMNVEV (reference sequence). This CDR3 spans 13 amino acids. Trimming at V came to 5 bases and at J to 2 bases, leaving 1 base not matched to a gene. CDR3 protein: CASSRTGAYEQYF. DNA of the CDR3: TGTGCCAGCAGTCGGACAGGGGCCTACGAGCAGTACTTC.

This clonotype has a count of ten or more. The V gene is TRBV20-1, the J gene TRBJ2-7; D gene ambiguous. Looked up from germline, CDR1 is DFQATT and CDR2 is SNEGSKA (reference sequence). The CDR3 is made up of 13 amino acids. Trimming left V 0 bases short and J 7 bases short, with 13 bases between. DNA for the CDR3: TGCAGTGCTAGAGAAACCTCCTTGGGGGAGCAGTACTTC. Translation gives CSARETSLGEQYF.

The J gene is TRBJ2-6, the V gene TRBV24-1; D is ambiguous. Looked up from germline, CDR1 is KGHDR and CDR2 is SFDVKD. Trimming removed 9 bases from V and 4 bases from J, with 12 bases in between. This CDR3 region has 14 residues. In DNA form, the CDR3 reads TGTGCCACCTCCGGGTTAGGAGGGGCCAACGTCCTGACTTTC. Translation: CATSGLGGANVLTF.

J is TRBJ2-7 and V is TRBV4-2; no definite D call. V lost 9 bases and J lost 3, with 15 bases in between. The CDR3 length is 13 residues. CDR1 LGHNA and CDR2 YNFKEQ come from the germline V gene. The CDR3 DNA follows: TGTGCCAGGGGCCCCCGGCACAACTACGAGCAGTACTTC. Its protein is CARGPRHNYEQYF.

The J gene is TRBJ2-1, the V gene TRBV9; 11 bases are shared with TRBD2. The CDR3 consists of 20 residues. From germline, CDR1 is SGDLS and CDR2 YYNGEE. J lost 0 bases, V lost 4 bases, and 15 bases had no gene match. The DNA of the CDR3 is TGTGCCAGCAGCACCCAAGCTCTAGCGGGGGGCGAGAGCTCCTACAATGAGCAGTTCTTC. Protein sequence: CASSTQALAGGESSYNEQFF.

This clonotype was detected ten times or more. V and J are TRBV4-1 and TRBJ1-2, with D perhaps matching TRBD1 (5 bases). CDR3 size: 17 residues. Germline V gene data show CDR1 as MGHRA and CDR2 as YSYEKL. With 3 bases removed from V and 7 bases from J, the gap between germline ends came to 24 bases. The DNA for the CDR3 is TGCGCCAGCAGCCAGCCCTGGAGGGCAGCGGCGGGGGGTGGCTACACCTTC. Residues: CASSQPWRAAAGGGYTF.

This clonotype was seen a handful of times. The chain joins TRBV5-1 to TRBJ2-1; D may be TRBD1 (5 bases). The CDR3 has 15 residues. Germline V gene lookup returns CDR1 SGHRS and CDR2 YFSETQ. V shed 1 base and J shed 5 bases, with 13 bases lying between them. The CDR3 sequence: CASSLLGPGNNEQFF. CDR3 bases: TGCGCCAGCAGCTTGTTGGGGCCAGGAAACAATGAGCAGTTCTTC. The whole variable domain, remainder taken from reference TRBV5-1 and TRBJ2-1, is KAGVTQTPRYLIKTRGQQVTLSCSPISGHRSVSWYQQTPGQGLQFLFEYFSETQRNKGNFPGRFSGRQFSNSRSEMNVSTLELGDSALYLCASSLLGPGNNEQFFGPGTRLTVL.

Only a few counts were recorded for this clonotype. The CDR3 loop reads CASSLPGLVSDTQYF. For the CDR3, the DNA is TGCGCCAGCAGCCTTCCGGGACTAGTGTCTGATACGCAGTATTTT. The rearrangement links TRBV4-1 to TRBJ2-3, with 8 bases identical to TRBD2. Germline V lookup: CDR1 MGHRA, CDR2 YSYEKL. V trimming: 4 bases; J trimming: 6 bases; junction bases outside the gene matches: 9. The CDR3 is made up of 15 amino acids.

This clonotype has just a few counts. The rearrangement joins TRBV18 to TRBJ2-7; TRBD1 might be the D (6 bases). Germline CDR1 is KGHSH and CDR2 is LQKENI. The CDR3 is 15 amino acids. V shed 3 bases and J shed 2 bases, with 14 bases lying between them. Here the CDR3 reads CASSPMAGEAYEQYF. CDR3 DNA sequence: TGTGCCAGCTCACCGATGGCAGGGGAAGCCTACGAGCAGTACTTC.

This clonotype appeared many times. V and J are TRBV7-8 and TRBJ2-1, with 7 bases matching TRBD1. CDR1 is SGHVS and CDR2 is FQNEAQ in the germline V gene. The CDR3 is made up of 11 amino acids. V gave up 9 bases and J gave up 7 bases; unmatched junction bases: 3. CDR3 coding DNA: TGTGCCAGTCTCAGGGGGAATGAGCAGTTCTTC. This translates into CASLRGNEQFF.

The rearrangement uses TRBV4-3 and TRBJ2-7; 9 bases agree with TRBD1. The CDR3 length is 14 residues. Germline CDR1 and CDR2: LGHNA and YSLEER. After removal of 5 bases from V and 2 bases from J, the junction contained 4 bases not matched to a gene. The CDR3 coding sequence is TGCGCCAGCAGCAGCCGGGACAGGGCCTACGAGCAGTACGTC. Amino acid sequence: CASSSRDRAYEQYV.

This clonotype was picked up a small number of times. This chain links TRBV27 with TRBJ2-3; TRBD1 aligns across 11 bases. The CDR3 consists of 18 residues. The V and J ends lost 6 bases and 1 base, in that order; junction bases with no gene match: 12. Germline V gene sequence: CDR1 MNHEY, CDR2 SMNVEV (reference sequence). Here the CDR3 DNA reads TGTGCCAGCAGGGACAGGGGGCTCCACCGGTTTGGCACAGATACGCAGTATTTT. This gives the protein CASRDRGLHRFGTDTQYF.

In its sample, this clonotype was seen a few times. The gene calls are TRBV6-5 and TRBJ1-1; TRBD1 might be the D (6 bases). The CDR3 sequence is 15 residues long. V was cut by 2 bases and J by 4 bases, with 14 bases left in between. Germline V gene lookup returns CDR1 MNHEY and CDR2 SVGAGI. CDR3 nucleotides: TGTGCCAGCAGTTACCGGCAGGGGTTGGGCACTGAAGCTTTCTTT. The encoded protein is CASSYRQGLGTEAFF.

This clonotype has just a few counts. This chain joins TRBV7-3 and TRBJ2-3; D not resolved. Germline V lookup: CDR1 SGHTA, CDR2 FQGTGA. Trimming removed 11 bases at V and 8 bases at J, with 20 bases between. The CDR3 length is 13 residues. This chain's CDR3 is CAGFLSPTVTQYF. In nucleotides, the CDR3 is TGTGCCGGGTTCCTATCACCGACTGTTACGCAGTATTTT.

The rearrangement uses TRBV7-9 and TRBJ1-5; TRBD1 matches at 11 bases. The CDR3 has 17 amino acids. V lost 3 bases to trimming and J lost 7 bases; unmatched junction nucleotides: 11. The germline CDR1 and CDR2 sequences are SEHNR and FQNEAQ (reference sequence). The CDR3: CASSLGGGQGDVQPQHF. DNA of the CDR3: TGTGCCAGCAGCTTGGGAGGGGGACAGGGGGATGTACAGCCCCAGCATTTT.

This clonotype was counted ten times or more. The V gene is TRBV6-1, the J gene TRBJ2-3; D might be TRBD1 or TRBD2, each matching 6 bases. CDR1 is MNHNS, CDR2 SASEGT, per germline. This CDR3 is built from 15 residues. Trimming shortened V by 5 bases and J by 0 bases, and 12 bases separated the two germline ends. The CDR3 bases are TGTGCCAGCAGTCCTGGGGGGCAGAGCACAGATACGCAGTATTTT. Its translation is CASSPGGQSTDTQYF.

This clonotype was seen a handful of times. The rearrangement uses TRBV7-2 and TRBJ2-3; D may correspond to TRBD1 or TRBD2 (5 bases each). The germline V and J ends were trimmed by 5 bases and 3 bases, with 21 bases remaining between them. The germline CDR1 and CDR2 sequences are SGHTA and FQGNSA. CDR3 length: 17 amino acids. The CDR3 region has the DNA TGTGCCAGCAGCCCCCCGGGGCGCTCACCGGAGACAGATACGCAGTATTTT. Translation: CASSPPGRSPETDTQYF.

There are a few counts of this clonotype. The V and J genes are TRBV7-2 and TRBJ2-2; tentatively, D is TRBD2 (6 bases). With 4 bases removed from V and 0 bases from J, the gap between germline ends came to 12 bases. The germline CDR1 and CDR2 sequences are SGHTA and FQGNSA. There are 16 residues in the CDR3. The DNA for the CDR3 is TGTGCCAGCAGCTCCTATAGCGGCGCGAACACCGGGGAGCTGTTTTTT. It encodes CASSSYSGANTGELFF.

This chain links TRBV30 with TRBJ1-1; TRBD1 matches at 7 bases. The CDR3 extends over 17 amino acids. Germline V gene lookup returns CDR1 GTSNPN and CDR2 SVGIG (reference sequence). V lost 0 bases and J lost 4; bases outside the gene matches: 14. DNA for the CDR3: TGTGCCTGGAGTGTACAGGGGCCTCTCAGGTTCGTCACTGAAGCTTTCTTT. Amino acids: CAWSVQGPLRFVTEAFF.

This chain uses TRBV19 with TRBJ1-5; 11 nucleotides match TRBD1. V was clipped by 5 bases and J by 4 bases; unmatched bases: 7. This CDR3 has 16 residues. From germline, CDR1 is LNHDA and CDR2 SQIVND (reference sequence). CDR3 in amino acids: CASSAGGQGENQPQHF. The CDR3 DNA reads as TGTGCCAGTAGTGCCGGGGGACAGGGGGAAAATCAGCCCCAGCATTTT.

The rearrangement uses TRBV9 and TRBJ1-6; D might be TRBD1 (5 bases). The V gene's germline CDR1 is SGDLS and CDR2 YYNGEE. CDR3 length equals 14 residues. The germline V and J ends were trimmed by 2 bases and 7 bases, with 10 bases remaining between them. This chain's CDR3 is CASSVGRGNSPLHF. CDR3 DNA sequence: TGTGCCAGCAGCGTCGGCCGGGGGAATTCACCCCTCCACTTT. Complete variable domain (other parts from reference TRBV9 and TRBJ1-6): DSGVTQTPKHLITATGQRVTLRCSPRSGDLSVYWYQQSLDQGLQFLIQYYNGEERAKGNILERFSAQQFPDLHSELNLSSLELGDSALYFCASSVGRGNSPLHFGNGTRLTVT.

This sequence joins TRBV7-9 and TRBJ1-4; 10 nucleotides agree with TRBD1. Germline V CDR1 and CDR2: SEHNR, FQNEAQ (reference sequence). This CDR3 has 16 residues. V shed 5 bases and J 0 bases; nucleotides not matched to a gene: 3. DNA of the CDR3: TGTGCCAGCAGCCTGGGGACAGGGGCAACTAATGAAAAACTGTTTTTT. It translates to CASSLGTGATNEKLFF.

CDR3 residues: CASSQVGDGYTF. The CDR3 DNA reads as TGTGCCAGCAGCCAAGTCGGGGATGGCTACACCTTC. The chain is built from TRBV4-2 and TRBJ1-2; the D is unclear. The V gene's germline CDR1 is LGHNA and CDR2 YNFKEQ. Trimming left V 1 base short and J 6 bases short, with 6 bases between. There are 12 residues in the CDR3.

The V gene is TRBV7-9, the J gene TRBJ1-1; a weak D match, TRBD1 (6 bases). The CDR3 length is 13 residues. Germline V gives CDR1 SEHNR, CDR2 FQNEAQ (reference sequence). Trimming left V 6 bases short and J 4 bases short, with 12 bases between. CDR3 amino acids: CASRSRGGTEAFF. The CDR3 coding sequence is TGTGCCAGCAGGTCTAGGGGGGGCACTGAAGCTTTCTTT.